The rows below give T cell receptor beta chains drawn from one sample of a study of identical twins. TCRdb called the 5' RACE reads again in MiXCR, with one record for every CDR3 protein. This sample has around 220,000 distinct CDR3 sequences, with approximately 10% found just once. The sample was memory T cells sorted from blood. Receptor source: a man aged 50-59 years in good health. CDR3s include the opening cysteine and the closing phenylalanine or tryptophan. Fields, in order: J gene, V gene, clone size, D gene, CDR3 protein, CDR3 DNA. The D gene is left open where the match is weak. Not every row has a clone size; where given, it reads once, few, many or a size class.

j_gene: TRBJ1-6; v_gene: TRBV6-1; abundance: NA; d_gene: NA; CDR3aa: CASSNSGGASPLHF; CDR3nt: TGTGCCAGCAGTAACAGCGGCGGCGCCTCACCCCTCCACTTT
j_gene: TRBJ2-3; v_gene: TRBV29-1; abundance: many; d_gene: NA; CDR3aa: CSVAAGTGTDTQYF; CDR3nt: TGCAGCGTTGCCGCAGGCACGGGCACAGATACGCAGTATTTT
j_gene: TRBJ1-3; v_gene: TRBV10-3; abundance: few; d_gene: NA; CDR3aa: CAISELGGSGNTIYF; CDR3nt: TGTGCCATCAGTGAGCTCGGGGGCTCTGGAAACACCATATATTTT
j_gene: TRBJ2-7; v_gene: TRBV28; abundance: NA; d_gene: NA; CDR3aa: CASEPGGNPTSKYF; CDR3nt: TGTGCCAGCGAACCAGGGGGGAATCCTACGAGCAAGTACTTC
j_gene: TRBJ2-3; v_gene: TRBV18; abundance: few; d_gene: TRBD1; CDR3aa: CASSTRAGTGSWDTQYF; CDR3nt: TGTGCCAGCTCAACAAGAGCTGGGACAGGGTCTTGGGATACGCAGTATTTT
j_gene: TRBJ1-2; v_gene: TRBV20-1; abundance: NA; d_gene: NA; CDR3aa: CSARVQGRGYTF; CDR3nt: TGCAGTGCTAGAGTGCAGGGGAGAGGCTACACCTTC
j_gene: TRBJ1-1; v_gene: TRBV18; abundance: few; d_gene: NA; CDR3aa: CASSPGQLEAFF; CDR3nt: TGTGCCAGCTCACCGGGACAACTTGAAGCTTTCTTT
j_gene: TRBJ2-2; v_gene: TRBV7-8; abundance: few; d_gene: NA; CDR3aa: CASSLGGYSRDTGELFF; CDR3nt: TGTGCCAGCAGCTTAGGGGGTTACAGTCGGGACACCGGGGAGCTGTTTTTT
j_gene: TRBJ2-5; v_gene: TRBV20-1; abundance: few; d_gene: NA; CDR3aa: CSARVRQRETQYF; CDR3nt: TGCAGTGCTAGAGTACGACAGCGTGAGACCCAGTACTTC
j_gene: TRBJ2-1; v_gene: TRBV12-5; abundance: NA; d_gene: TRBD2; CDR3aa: CASGAAGTSSYNEQFF; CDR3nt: TGTGCTAGTGGTGCAGCGGGGACGAGCTCCTACAATGAGCAGTTCTTC
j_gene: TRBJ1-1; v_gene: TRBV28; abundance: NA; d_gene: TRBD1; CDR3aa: CASSSQGAYTEAFF; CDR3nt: TGTGCCAGCAGTTCACAGGGGGCCTATACTGAAGCTTTCTTT
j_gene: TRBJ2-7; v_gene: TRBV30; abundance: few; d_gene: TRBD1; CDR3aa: CAWNRDSGLEQYF; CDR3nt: TGTGCCTGGAACCGGGACAGCGGCCTCGAGCAGTACTTC
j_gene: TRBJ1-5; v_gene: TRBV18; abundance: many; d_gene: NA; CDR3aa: CASSPALDQPQHF; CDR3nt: TGTGCCAGCTCACCTGCCCTCGATCAGCCCCAGCATTTT
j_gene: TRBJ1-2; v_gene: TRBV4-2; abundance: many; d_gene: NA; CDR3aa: CASSQDHQGPYGYTF; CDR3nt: TGTGCCAGCAGCCAAGATCACCAGGGTCCCTATGGCTACACCTTC
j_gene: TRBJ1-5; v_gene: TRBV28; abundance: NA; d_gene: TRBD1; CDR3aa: CASSLYGTGGWQPQHF; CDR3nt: TGTGCCAGCAGTTTATATGGGACAGGGGGCTGGCAGCCCCAGCATTTT
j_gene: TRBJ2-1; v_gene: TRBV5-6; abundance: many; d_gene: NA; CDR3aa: CASSYGGNEQFF; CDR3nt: TGTGCCAGCAGCTACGGGGGCAATGAGCAGTTCTTC
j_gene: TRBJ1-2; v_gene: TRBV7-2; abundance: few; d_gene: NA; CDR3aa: CASSFTYSAYGYTF; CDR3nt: TGTGCCAGCAGCTTCACATACAGCGCCTATGGCTACACCTTC
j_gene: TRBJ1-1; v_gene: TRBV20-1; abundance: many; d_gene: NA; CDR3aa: CSASDVGGSTEAFF; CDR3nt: TGCAGTGCGAGCGATGTCGGGGGGTCCACTGAAGCTTTCTTT
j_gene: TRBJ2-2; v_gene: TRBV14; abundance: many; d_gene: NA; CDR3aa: CASSQDMGSTGELFF; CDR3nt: TGTGCCAGCAGCCAAGATATGGGATCCACCGGGGAGCTGTTTTTT
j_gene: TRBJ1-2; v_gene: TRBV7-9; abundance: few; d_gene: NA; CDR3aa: CASSGGQEGRYGYTF; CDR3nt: TGTGCCAGCAGCGGGGGACAAGAGGGACGGTATGGCTACACCTTC
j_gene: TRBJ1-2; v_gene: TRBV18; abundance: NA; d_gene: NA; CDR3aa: CASSPPGTSGRKGGYTF; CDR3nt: TGTGCCAGCTCACCACCAGGGACCTCTGGAAGAAAGGGCGGCTACACCTTC
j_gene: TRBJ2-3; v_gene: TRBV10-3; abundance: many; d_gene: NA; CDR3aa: CAIRSTGGTDTQYF; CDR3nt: TGTGCCATCAGGTCGACCGGTGGCACAGATACGCAGTATTTT
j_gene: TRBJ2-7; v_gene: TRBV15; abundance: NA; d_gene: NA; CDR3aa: CATSRDGNAGYEQYF; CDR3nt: TGTGCCACCAGCAGAGATGGGAACGCCGGGTACGAGCAGTACTTC
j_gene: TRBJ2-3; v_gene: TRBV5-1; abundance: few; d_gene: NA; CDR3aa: CASSLTEAGVPTQYF; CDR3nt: TGCGCCAGCAGCTTGACGGAAGCAGGGGTGCCTACGCAGTATTTT
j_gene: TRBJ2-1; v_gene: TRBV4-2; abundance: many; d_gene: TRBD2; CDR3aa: CASSTGRSSYNEQFF; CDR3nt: TGTGCCAGCAGCACCGGGAGGAGCTCCTACAATGAGCAGTTCTTC
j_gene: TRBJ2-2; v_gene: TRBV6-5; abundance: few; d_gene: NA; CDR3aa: CASSYRTDTGELFF; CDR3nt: TGTGCCAGCAGTTACAGGACAGACACCGGGGAGCTGTTTTTT